This T cell receptor (beta chain) is drawn from a study of early T cells in non-severe SARS-CoV-2 infection. Study background: Bulk RNA isolated from unsorted whole blood underwent sequencing; chains were not paired. Overall study results and limits: VDJdb matching, biased toward anti-spike CD8 responses, missed private and CD4 specificities.

V dropped 6 bases and J dropped 1 base, with 6 bases sitting between them. CDR1 is DFQATT, CDR2 SNEGSKA, per germline (reference sequence). The CDR3 is made up of 12 amino acids. Tagging with unique molecular identifiers was applied to individual cDNA molecules. MiXCR was run by TCRdb on the 5' RACE reads, yielding one entry per CDR3 protein. Of about 81,000 distinct CDR3 sequences in the sample, roughly 6% were seen once. This clonotype was seen a handful of times. As yet, its antigen is unknown. The clonotype was recovered from an adult who was a healthcare worker with PCR-confirmed SARS-CoV-2 infection or an uninfected control (not recorded which). The V gene is TRBV20-1, the J gene TRBJ2-2; D perhaps matches TRBD1 (5 bases). Sequenced input: whole blood. This CDR3 is CSATGNTGELFF. CDR3 nucleotides: TGCAGTGCAACAGGGAACACCGGGGAGCTGTTTTTT.